The 3 T cell receptor beta chains in this list originate from one sample, sequenced in a study of blood T cell repertoires in COVID-19. Sequencing used immunoSEQ multiplex PCR; TCRdb keeps in-frame clones, though not all of them. This sample has fewer than 200,000 clones, with around 82% found just once. Sequencing was done on a sample of peripheral blood. These receptors came from an older man with active or convalescent COVID-19.

A few counts support this clone. This chain uses TRBV6-5 with TRBJ2-2; weak D call: TRBD1 (5 bases). V was trimmed by 5 bases and J by 6 bases, leaving 7 bases between them. The CDR3 has 12 amino acids. In germline, CDR1 is MNHEY, CDR2 SVGAGI. DNA of the CDR3: TGTGCCAGCAGTCCCAGGGCCGGGGAGCTGTTTTTT. The encoded protein is CASSPRAGELFF.

The V gene is TRBV9, the J gene TRBJ2-7, with D perhaps TRBD2 (7 bases). CDR1 is SGDLS, CDR2 YYNGEE, per germline. The CDR3 totals 15 residues. V was pared by 4 bases and J by 2 bases, with 16 bases between. CDR3 nucleotides: TGTGCCAGCAGCCCCCGGGGAGGGGGTACCTACGAGCAGTACTTC. Translation gives CASSPRGGGTYEQYF.

The genes are TRBV7-2 and TRBJ2-5, with TRBD2 matching over 8 bases. CDR3 length: 16 amino acids. CDR1 SGHTA and CDR2 FQGNSA come from the germline V gene. Trimming removed 2 bases from V and 5 bases from J; junction bases left unmatched: 10. The DNA of the CDR3 is TGTGCCAGCAGCTTATCGCGCTCGGGGGGGAGGGAGACCCAGTACTTC. Encoded protein: CASSLSRSGGRETQYF.